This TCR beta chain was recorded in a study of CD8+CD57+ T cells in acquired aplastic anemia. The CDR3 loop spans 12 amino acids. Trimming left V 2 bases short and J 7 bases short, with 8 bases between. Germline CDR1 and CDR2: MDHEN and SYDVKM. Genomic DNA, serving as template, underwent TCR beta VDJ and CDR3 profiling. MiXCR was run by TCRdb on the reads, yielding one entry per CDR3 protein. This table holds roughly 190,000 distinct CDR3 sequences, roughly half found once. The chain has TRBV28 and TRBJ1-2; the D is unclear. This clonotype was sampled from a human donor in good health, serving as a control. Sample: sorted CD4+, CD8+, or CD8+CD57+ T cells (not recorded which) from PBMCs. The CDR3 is CASSLPVGGYTF. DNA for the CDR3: TGTGCCAGCAGTTTACCAGTGGGTGGCTACACCTTC.